A single sample gave rise to the 6 T cell receptor beta chains below, sequenced in a study of post-analysis software for immune sequencing data. Every TCR beta cDNA library bore unique molecular identifiers. TCRdb re-analysed the PCR reads in MiXCR, keeping a single row per CDR3 protein. The sample includes about 540,000 distinct CDR3 sequences, around 36% of them seen just once. No antigens are known for them. Study findings and constraints: Elevated frequency relative to controls characterized several TRBV segments in patients, TRBV5-6, TRBV5-1 and TRBV20-1 among them.

What was sequenced was blood. These receptors were taken from a girl aged 2-17 years with multiple sclerosis.

A few counts support this clonotype. This chain joins TRBV7-9 and TRBJ1-2; D is perhaps TRBD1 (5 bases). With 5 bases removed from V and 4 bases from J, the gap between germline ends came to 14 bases. The CDR3 length is 14 residues. The germline V gene encodes CDR1 SEHNR and CDR2 FQNEAQ (reference sequence). In nucleotides, the CDR3 is TGTGCCAGCAGCCGCTCGGGGCAGGGCTATGGCTACACCTTC. Residues: CASSRSGQGYGYTF.

This clonotype was picked up a small number of times. This chain connects TRBV10-3 to TRBJ1-2; D gene ambiguous. Germline CDR1 is ENHRY and CDR2 is SYGVKD. The CDR3 runs 13 residues. Trimming pared 0 bases from V and 11 bases from J, leaving 13 bases between. CDR3 sequence (DNA): TGTGCCATCAGTGAGTCTAGCAGTCCGACATACACCTTC. Translated, it gives CAISESSSPTYTF.

CDR3 protein: CASSYPKQGTNEQFF. The DNA of the CDR3 is TGTGCCAGCAGTTACCCCAAACAGGGAACCAATGAGCAGTTCTTC. The chain combines TRBV6-6 with TRBJ2-1; TRBD1 might be the D (6 bases). Germline CDR1 and CDR2: MNHNY and SVGAGI (reference sequence). The V end lost 2 bases, the J end lost 6 bases, and 14 bases lay between the germline ends. The CDR3 covers 15 residues.

DNA of the CDR3: TGTGCCAGCAGCCAAGGGGGGCAGTCTAATAGCAATCAGCCCCAGCATTTT. This sequence encodes CASSQGGQSNSNQPQHF. The chain has TRBV3-1 and TRBJ1-5; maybe TRBD1 (6 bases). The V gene lost 1 base and the J gene lost 0 bases, with 13 bases spanning the gap. Per the germline V gene, CDR1 is LGHDT and CDR2 is YNNKEL (reference sequence). The CDR3 spans 17 residues.

This clonotype appeared once. CDR3 DNA sequence: TGTGCCAGTGGCCGGGGGGACTGGAATGAGCAGTTCTTC. As protein: CASGRGDWNEQFF. V gene TRBV19 combines with J gene TRBJ2-1, with 7 bases matching TRBD2. Trimming removed 8 bases from V and 7 bases from J; junction bases left unmatched: 8. CDR3 length equals 13 residues. Germline V CDR1 and CDR2: LNHDA, SQIVND (reference sequence).

CDR3 DNA: TGTGCCACCGGGACGGATAAAGAGACCCAGTACTTC. Translation gives CATGTDKETQYF. The rearrangement uses TRBV24-1 and TRBJ2-5; the D gene could be TRBD1 or TRBD2 (5 bases each). Germline V CDR1 and CDR2: KGHDR, SFDVKD. The CDR3 sequence is 12 residues long. Trimming took 9 bases from V and 3 from J, leaving 10 bases between them.